The T cell receptor beta chain under discussion was sequenced for a study of beta chain features in type 1 diabetes. About the study: Examination spanned around 110,000,000 sorted cells from all samples.

This clone was seen a handful of times. Antigen: not known. CD4+ naive, central memory, regulatory and stem cell-like memory subsets were isolated by sorting on CD45RO/CCR7/CD25/CD127/CD95/CD27. Expressed TCRB transcripts were sequenced because the isolated RNA had all been reverse transcribed beforehand. Sequenced by immunoSEQ multiplex PCR; TCRdb stores in-frame clones only, minus some. Altogether about 160,000 clones are present, approximately 7.8% being singletons, with the ten largest covering approximately 0.85%. Germline V lookup: CDR1 MNHEY, CDR2 SMNVEV (reference sequence). The CDR3 has 17 amino acids. With 5 bases clipped from V and 1 base from J, the junction kept 12 bases outside the gene matches. Study-wide points: Patients with Type 1 diabetes showed moderately but significantly shorter TCRB CDR3s in all four CD4+ subsets.

This TCR derives from a woman in her thirties or forties with type 1 diabetes. This chain connects TRBV27 to TRBJ1-2; TRBD1 matches at 8 bases. Material for sequencing was central memory CD4+ T cells from blood. In nucleotides, the CDR3 is TGTGCCAGCAGTCCTATCCCTGACAGGGGTGTTAACTATGGCTACACCTTC. Translating gives CASSPIPDRGVNYGYTF.